The entry below gives a single TCR beta chain sequence along with its context. Clones were read by immunoSEQ multiplex PCR, and TCRdb kept only the in-frame ones, dropping some. This sample has about 140,000 clones, with 80% to 85% found just once. Trimming removed 4 bases from V and 6 bases from J; junction bases left unmatched: 11. CDR1 and CDR2 (germline): SGHVS, FNYEAQ. The CDR3 is 16 residues long. The data were obtained in a study of blood T cell repertoires in COVID-19. This clonotype originated in a man between 65 and 85 years old who had been exposed to COVID-19. This chain links TRBV7-6 with TRBJ2-1; the match to TRBD1 covers 8 bases. The sequenced sample consisted of PBMCs or T cells enriched from blood (not recorded which). In DNA form, the CDR3 reads TGTGCCAGCAGCTCCCGGACAGGGCGGGATGGCAATGAGCAGTTCTTC. It translates to CASSSRTGRDGNEQFF.